Listed below are T cell receptor beta chains from one sample, sequenced in a study of CD8 T cells in Susac syndrome. TCRdb re-called the immunoSEQ multiplex PCR reads through MiXCR, storing one row per CDR3 protein. The sample records around 150,000 distinct CDR3 sequences, 90% to 96% being singletons. The sequenced sample was CD4+ T cells from PBMCs. Source of these receptors: a human donor with Susac syndrome. Both conserved end residues are part of each CDR3. The D gene is left open where the match is weak. Size values are once, few and many counts, or a class for expanded clones, and some rows have none.

abundance	d_gene	v_gene	j_gene	CDR3nt	CDR3aa
-	-	TRBV9	TRBJ2-1	TGTGCCAGCAGCGTAACGCATGAGCAGTTCTTC	CASSVTHEQFF
-	-	TRBV18	TRBJ1-4	TGTGCCAGCTCACTGGCAAGCAGGGGCGGTGAAAAACTGTTTTTT	CASSLASRGGEKLFF
once	-	TRBV20-1	TRBJ1-5	TGCAGTGCTTCAAGGGGAGCTCGTCAGCCCCAGCATTTT	CSASRGARQPQHF
-	-	TRBV29-1	TRBJ1-5	TGCAGCGTTGCCCCCAACCCTAATCAGCCCCAGCATTTT	CSVAPNPNQPQHF
-	TRBD2	TRBV2	TRBJ2-1	TGTGCCAGCAGGGGTTCGGAGCGGGAGGCTGAGCAGTTCTTC	CASRGSEREAEQFF
-	-	TRBV29-1	TRBJ1-3	TGCAGCGTTGAAGCGTCTGGAAACACCATATATTTT	CSVEASGNTIYF
-	TRBD1	TRBV5-6	TRBJ1-5	TGTGCCAGCAGCTACGGACAGGGTTACAATCAGCCCCAGCATTTT	CASSYGQGYNQPQHF
-	TRBD1	TRBV3-1	TRBJ2-1	TGTGCCAGCAGTCACTCGGACAGGGGCAATGAGCAGTTCTTC	CASSHSDRGNEQFF
few	TRBD2	TRBV7-6	TRBJ2-1	TGTGCCAGCAGCCCGACTAGCGGGAGGGCCAATGAGCAGTTCTTC	CASSPTSGRANEQFF
-	-	TRBV7-2	TRBJ1-2	TGTGCCAGCTCCAGGGAAGGGGACTATGGCTACACCTTC	CASSREGDYGYTF
-	-	TRBV2	TRBJ1-2	TGTGCCAGCAGGGACACCTTGGACTATGGCTACACCTTC	CASRDTLDYGYTF
-	-	TRBV24-1	TRBJ1-1	TGTGCCACCAGTGATCACAGGAACACTGAAGCTTTCTTT	CATSDHRNTEAFF
-	-	TRBV10-1	TRBJ2-2	TGCGCCAGCACTCCGGGACACACGAACACCGGGGAGCTGTTTTTT	CASTPGHTNTGELFF
-	-	TRBV6-2/TRBV6-3	TRBJ1-1	TGTGCCAGCAGTTTACAGGGCGGGAGCATGAACACTGAAGCTTTCTTT	CASSLQGGSMNTEAFF
-	TRBD2	TRBV14	TRBJ2-3	TGTGCCAGCAGCCGTACTAGCGGGAGGGCAGATACGCAGTATTTT	CASSRTSGRADTQYF
-	-	TRBV12-3/TRBV12-4	TRBJ1-1	TGTGCCAGCGGGCACCCTAGGTGGACTGAAGCTTTCTTT	CASGHPRWTEAFF
-	-	TRBV19	TRBJ1-3	TGTGCCAGTAGGGGACGGCGATTCTCTGGAAACACCATATATTTT	CASRGRRFSGNTIYF
-	-	TRBV18	TRBJ2-1	TGTGCCAGCTCACCCCTAGTAGGCCTCTCCTACAATGAGCAGTTCTTC	CASSPLVGLSYNEQFF
-	TRBD1	TRBV19	TRBJ1-2	TGTGCCAGTAGTTCCGGGACAGGGGGCTCGTCCTATGGCTACACCTTC	CASSSGTGGSSYGYTF
-	-	TRBV20-1	TRBJ2-7	TGCAGTGCCTCTACCGGACACCCCGGGGGCGAGCAGTACTTC	CSASTGHPGGEQYF
-	-	TRBV3-1	TRBJ2-1	TGTGCCAGCAGCCAAGATCTCTTGGCGGGACTGCTCGATGAGCAGTTCTTC	CASSQDLLAGLLDEQFF
-	-	TRBV20-1	TRBJ1-5	TGCAGTGCAATTATAGAGATAGGCCAGCCCCAGCATTTT	CSAIIEIGQPQHF
-	-	TRBV29-1	TRBJ2-5	TGCAGCGTTGGAGTGCCGCCGGGGTGGGCCCAGTACTTC	CSVGVPPGWAQYF
-	-	TRBV20-1	TRBJ2-1	TGCAGTGCTAGTAGTAATGAGCAGTTCTTC	CSASSNEQFF
-	-	TRBV20-1	TRBJ1-5	TGCAGTGCTAATCAGCCCCAGCATTTT	CSANQPQHF
-	TRBD2	TRBV28	TRBJ2-7	TGTGCCAGCAGTTTGACTAGCGGGAGGTTTGTCTCCTACGAGCAGTACTTC	CASSLTSGRFVSYEQYF
-	TRBD1	TRBV7-2	TRBJ2-2	TGTGCCAGCAGCCGGACAGGGGGGAGTCCCGGGGAGCTGTTTTTT	CASSRTGGSPGELFF
-	-	TRBV28	TRBJ2-5	TGTGCCAGCAGTTTGCCGAGTGTCAGACAAGAGACCCAGTACTTC	CASSLPSVRQETQYF
-	TRBD2	TRBV4-1	TRBJ2-1	TGCGCCAGCAGCCAAGTTGCTAGCGGGAGCTCCTACAATGAGCAGTTCTTC	CASSQVASGSSYNEQFF
-	-	TRBV5-1	TRBJ2-7	TGCGCCAGCAGCCCCCTAACCACTCACGAGCAGTACTTC	CASSPLTTHEQYF
-	-	TRBV7-4	TRBJ2-7	TGTGCCAGCAGCTTAGCTCGGGTGTTTCGGGCCGCTTCCTTC	CASSLARVFRAASF
-	-	TRBV7-7	TRBJ2-1	TGTGCTAGCAGCCCCCTGAACTCCTACAATGAGCAGTTCTTC	CASSPLNSYNEQFF
-	-	TRBV25-1	TRBJ2-1	TGTGCCAGCAGGTCACCCAATATGAATGAGCAGTTCTTC	CASRSPNMNEQFF
-	-	TRBV13	TRBJ2-7	TGTGCCAGCAGCTTAGACTCCGGGGGCTACCAGCAGTACTTC	CASSLDSGGYQQYF
-	-	TRBV12-3/TRBV12-4	TRBJ2-4	TGTGCCAGCAGTTTCTGGGGGCGGGGGAGATTCAAAAACATTCAGTACTTC	CASSFWGRGRFKNIQYF